This T cell receptor (beta chain) is drawn from a study of cytomegalovirus exposure and HLA in healthy donors. Points on this clone: The antigen remains unidentified.

CDR3 size: 19 residues. Germline CDR1 and CDR2: SNHLY and FYNNEI. Losses at the gene ends were 4 bases for V and 4 bases for J; bases not matched to a gene: 10. Broader study findings: Most TCR beta V segments were productive about 87% or about 30% of the time in an earlier analysis. A later analysis linked a missense variant in DCLRE1C to the trimming of TCR beta V and J genes.

The PCR had 60 Vbeta and 13 Jbeta primers. Measured with immunoSEQ multiplex PCR; TCRdb has only the in-frame clones, and not every one. The sample has fewer than 200,000 clones; approximately 80% are singletons. The chain couples TRBV2 to TRBJ2-1; TRBD2 matches at 16 bases. Sequencing input: PBMCs. This receptor was taken from a woman aged 40-49 years in good health and CMV-seropositive. This chain's CDR3 is CASSAPGTSGGEGYNEQFF. The CDR3 DNA sequence: TGTGCCAGCAGTGCCCCCGGGACTAGCGGGGGGGAGGGTTACAATGAGCAGTTCTTC. The whole variable domain, remainder taken from reference TRBV2 and TRBJ2-1, is EPEVTQTPSHQVTQMGQEVILRCVPISNHLYFYWYRQILGQKVEFLVSFYNNEISEKSEIFDDQFSVERPDGSNFTLKIRSTKLEDSAMYFCASSAPGTSGGEGYNEQFFGPGTRLTVL.